Sequencing of this TCR beta chain was carried out in a study of blood T cell repertoires in COVID-19. Study background: PBMCs, B-cell-depleted T cells, or T cells were the source of the cDNA or gDNA that made up the material.

V dropped 6 bases and J dropped 6 bases, with 15 bases sitting between them. In germline, CDR1 is WNHNN, CDR2 SYGVQD (reference sequence). This CDR3 is 13 amino acids long. Original analysis: How many nucleated cells were present was estimated from reference gene primer amplification. The method was immunoSEQ multiplex PCR; TCRdb's version includes in-frame clones alone and lacks a portion of them. The V and J calls and the clone size are those of that table, but D and trimming were determined from the DNA. Among 150,000 to 200,000 clones listed, 87% were seen once. The sequence was collected from a human donor with acute COVID-19. The donor label of this sample is uncertain. The chain links TRBV10-1 to TRBJ2-7, with D perhaps matching TRBD2 (6 bases). Sequences were obtained from PBMCs or T cells enriched from blood (not recorded which). The CDR3 region has the DNA TGCGCCAGCAGCGCCGGGCCGCGGGGCGAGCAGTACTTC. It is translated as CASSAGPRGEQYF.